This T cell receptor (beta chain) was identified during a study of cytomegalovirus exposure and HLA in healthy donors. Study in general: The roughly 110 validation repertoires were produced on the same platform as the roughly 660 repertoires of the first cohort. This was reported in a later analysis. Study-wide results and caveats: TCR beta chains numbering some 160 were designated cytomegalovirus-associated. In a later analysis, first-cohort TCR clusters were found to tend to co-occur in the 130 or so validation repertoires.

Note on this clone: Its antigen is as yet unknown.

Sequencing was performed with immunoSEQ multiplex PCR; in TCRdb, only in-frame clones are kept and a portion is missing. The data contain about 160,000 clones, nearly 90% of them singletons. The clonotype originates from a woman in her late teens or twenties in good health and CMV-seropositive. Sequencing was performed on PBMCs.

The CDR3 reads CSVRVASGANVLTF. CDR3 nucleotide sequence: TGCAGCGTTCGAGTAGCATCTGGGGCCAACGTCCTGACTTTC. The V call is TRBV29-1, the J call TRBJ2-6, with D unclear. This CDR3 has 14 residues. From germline, CDR1 is SQVTM and CDR2 ANQGSEA. Between the trimmed V and J ends, which lost 5 bases and 1 base, there was a span of 9 bases.